A single sample gave rise to the 2 T cell receptor beta chains below, sequenced in a study of blood T cell repertoires in COVID-19. TCRdb keeps only in-frame clones here, not all; method: immunoSEQ multiplex PCR. The sample holds over 150,000 clones; approximately 84% are singletons and the top ten take roughly 6.9%. The sample consisted of peripheral blood. The receptors shown here come from a human donor with acute or convalescent COVID-19. The donor label of this sample is uncertain.

This chain connects TRBV11-1 to TRBJ2-5, with TRBD1 matching over 8 bases. The CDR3 has 13 amino acids. Germline values: CDR1 SGHAT, CDR2 FQDESV (reference sequence). Losses at the gene ends were 5 bases for V and 5 bases for J; bases not matched to a gene: 4. The CDR3 nucleotides are TGTGCCAGCAGCCCGGACAGGGCGGAGACCCAGTACTTC. Amino acid sequence: CASSPDRAETQYF.

The chain employs TRBV6-1 and TRBJ2-5, with 7 bases identical to TRBD2. Per germline, CDR1 MNHNS and CDR2 SASEGT. This CDR3 is 20 amino acids long. The trim removed 2 bases at V and 2 bases at J, leaving 20 bases unmatched. CDR3 coding DNA: TGTGCCAGCAGTGAAAGGCTTGGGGCTAGCGGAGTCAACCGTCAAGAGACCCAGTACTTC. This sequence encodes CASSERLGASGVNRQETQYF.